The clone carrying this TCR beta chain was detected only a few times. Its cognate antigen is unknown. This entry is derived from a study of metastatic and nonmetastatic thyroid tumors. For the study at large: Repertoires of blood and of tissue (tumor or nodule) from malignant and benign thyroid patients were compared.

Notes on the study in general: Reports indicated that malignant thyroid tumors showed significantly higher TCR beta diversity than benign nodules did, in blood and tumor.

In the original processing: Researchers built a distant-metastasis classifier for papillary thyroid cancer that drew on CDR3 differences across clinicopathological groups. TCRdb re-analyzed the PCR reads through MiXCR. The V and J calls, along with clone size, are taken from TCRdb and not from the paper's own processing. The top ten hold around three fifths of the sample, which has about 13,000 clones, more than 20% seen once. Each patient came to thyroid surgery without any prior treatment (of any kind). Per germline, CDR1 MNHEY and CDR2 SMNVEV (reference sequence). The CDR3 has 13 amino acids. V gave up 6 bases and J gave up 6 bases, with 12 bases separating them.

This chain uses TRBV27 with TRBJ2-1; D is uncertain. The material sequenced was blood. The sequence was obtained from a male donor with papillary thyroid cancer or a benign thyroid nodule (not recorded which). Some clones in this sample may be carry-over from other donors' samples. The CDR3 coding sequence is TGTGCCAGCAGCCTTACTAAGCGCAATGAGCAGTTCTTC. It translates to CASSLTKRNEQFF.